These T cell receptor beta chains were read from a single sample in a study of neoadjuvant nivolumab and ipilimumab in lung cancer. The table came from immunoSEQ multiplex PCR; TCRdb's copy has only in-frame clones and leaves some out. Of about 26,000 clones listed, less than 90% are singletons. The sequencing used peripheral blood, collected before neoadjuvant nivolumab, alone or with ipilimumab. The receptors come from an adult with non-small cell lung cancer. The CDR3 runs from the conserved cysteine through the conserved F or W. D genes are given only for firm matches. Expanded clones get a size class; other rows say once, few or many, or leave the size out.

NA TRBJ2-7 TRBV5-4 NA CASSLGYDSYEQYF TGTGCCAGCAGCTTGGGGTACGACTCCTACGAGCAGTACTTC
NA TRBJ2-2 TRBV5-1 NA CASREMTNTGELFF TGCGCCAGCCGCGAAATGACGAACACCGGGGAGCTGTTTTTT
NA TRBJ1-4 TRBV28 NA CASSFPQGSREKLFF TGTGCCAGCAGTTTTCCGCAGGGGAGTCGTGAAAAACTGTTTTTT
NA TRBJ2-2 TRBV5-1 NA CASSRNGELFF TGCGCCAGCAGCAGAAACGGGGAGCTGTTTTTT
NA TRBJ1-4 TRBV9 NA CASSVEPEQSATNEKLFF TGTGCCAGCAGCGTCGAGCCGGAACAGAGTGCAACTAATGAAAAACTGTTTTTT
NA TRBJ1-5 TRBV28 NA CASSFRDTRYSNQPQHF TGTGCCAGCAGTTTCCGGGACACCCGCTATAGCAATCAGCCCCAGCATTTT
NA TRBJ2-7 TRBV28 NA CASMGQEGYEQYF TGTGCCAGCATGGGGCAGGAGGGATACGAGCAGTACTTC
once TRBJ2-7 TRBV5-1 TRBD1 CASSYRTGGIYEQYF TGCGCCAGCAGCTACCGGACAGGGGGAATTTACGAGCAGTACTTC
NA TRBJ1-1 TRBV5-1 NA CASSSSQGMDTEAFF TGCGCCAGCAGCTCCTCACAGGGCATGGACACTGAAGCTTTCTTT
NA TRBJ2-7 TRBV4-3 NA CASSPTAGAHEQYF TGCGCCAGCAGCCCAACGGCGGGGGCCCACGAGCAGTACTTC
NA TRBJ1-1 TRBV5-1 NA CASSLSHAQGGREAFF TGCGCCAGCAGCTTGTCCCATGCTCAGGGCGGCAGAGAAGCTTTCTTT
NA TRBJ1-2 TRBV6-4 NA CASSASGFDGYTF TGTGCCAGCAGTGCCTCGGGGTTTGATGGCTACACCTTC
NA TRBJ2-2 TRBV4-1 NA CASSQDWVSGELFF TGCGCCAGCAGCCAAGATTGGGTCTCGGGGGAGCTGTTTTTT
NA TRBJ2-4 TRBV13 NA CASSLTRDWSRGNLAKNIQYF TGTGCCAGCAGCTTAACGCGGGACTGGTCGAGGGGAAATCTAGCCAAAAACATTCAGTACTTC
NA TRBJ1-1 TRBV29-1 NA CSVRKDTEAFF TGCAGCGTTCGTAAGGATACTGAAGCTTTCTTT
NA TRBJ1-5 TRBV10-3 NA CAISNRQEEQPQHF TGTGCCATCAGTAACAGACAAGAGGAACAGCCCCAGCATTTT
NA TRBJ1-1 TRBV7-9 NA CASSLAREIPEAFF TGTGCCAGCAGCTTAGCGCGCGAGATACCTGAAGCTTTCTTT
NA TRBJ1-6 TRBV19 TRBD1 CASGRDRDLSPLHF TGTGCCAGTGGCCGGGACAGGGATCTATCACCCCTCCACTTT
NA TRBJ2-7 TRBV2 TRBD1 CASSVPGQISDEQYF TGTGCCAGCAGTGTCCCGGGACAGATTTCTGACGAGCAGTACTTC
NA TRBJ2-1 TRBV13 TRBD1 CASSYDRALPGEQFF TGTGCCAGCAGCTACGACAGGGCCCTTCCGGGAGAGCAGTTCTTC
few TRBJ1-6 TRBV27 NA CASNSWQSLYNSPLHF TGTGCCAGCAATAGTTGGCAGAGCCTCTATAATTCACCCCTCCACTTT
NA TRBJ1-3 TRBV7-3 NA CASSLTSGTGNTIYF TGTGCCAGCAGCTTAACGTCAGGGACTGGAAACACCATATATTTT
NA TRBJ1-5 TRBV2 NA CASSRDFGGGQPQHF TGTGCCAGCAGTCGGGACTTTGGGGGAGGTCAGCCCCAGCATTTT
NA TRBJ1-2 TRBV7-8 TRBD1 CASSRQGNYGYTF TGTGCCAGCAGCAGACAGGGTAACTATGGCTACACCTTC
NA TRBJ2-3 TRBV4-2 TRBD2 CASSRRTSGVVGDTQYF TGTGCCAGCAGCCGCCGGACTAGCGGGGTCGTTGGAGATACGCAGTATTTT
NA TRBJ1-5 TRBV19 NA CASSIFMVGQPQHF TGTGCCAGTAGTATTTTCATGGTGGGTCAGCCCCAGCATTTT
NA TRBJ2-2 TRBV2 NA CASSPQTGLSGPFF TGTGCCAGCAGCCCTCAGACGGGCCTCTCAGGTCCGTTTTTT
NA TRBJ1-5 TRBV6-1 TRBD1 CASSEAIPGQASYSNQPQHF TGTGCCAGCAGTGAAGCGATACCGGGACAGGCAAGTTATAGCAATCAGCCCCAGCATTTT
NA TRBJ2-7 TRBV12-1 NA CASSFQDSLWDPSYEQYF TGTGCCAGCAGCTTTCAGGACAGCCTCTGGGATCCTAGCTACGAGCAGTACTTC
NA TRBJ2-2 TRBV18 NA CASSPQGNTGELFF TGTGCCAGCTCACCTCAGGGGAACACCGGGGAGCTGTTTTTT
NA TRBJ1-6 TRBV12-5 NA CASGTRARYNSPLHF TGTGCTAGTGGTACCCGGGCCCGATATAATTCACCCCTCCACTTT
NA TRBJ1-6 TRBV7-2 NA CASSYSGPPGSPLHF TGTGCCAGCAGCTATTCAGGGCCCCCTGGTTCACCCCTCCACTTT
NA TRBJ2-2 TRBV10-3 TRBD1 CAIGATGTGPNTGELFF TGTGCCATCGGGGCGACCGGGACAGGGCCGAACACCGGGGAGCTGTTTTTT
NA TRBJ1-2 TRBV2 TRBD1 CASSGTGNYGYTF TGTGCCAGCAGTGGGACAGGGAACTATGGCTACACCTTC
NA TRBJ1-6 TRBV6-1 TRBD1 CASSESQGALNSPLHF TGTGCCAGCAGTGAATCTCAGGGGGCCCTTAATTCACCCCTCCACTTT
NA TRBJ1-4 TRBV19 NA CASSITATNEKLFF TGTGCCAGTAGTATAACCGCAACTAATGAAAAACTGTTTTTT
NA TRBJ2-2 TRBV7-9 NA CASSRGRPNTGELFF TGTGCCAGCAGCCGGGGTCGGCCGAACACCGGGGAGCTGTTTTTT
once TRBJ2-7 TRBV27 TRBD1 CASSFTGQGAYEQYF TGTGCCAGCAGTTTTACGGGACAGGGGGCCTACGAGCAGTACTTC
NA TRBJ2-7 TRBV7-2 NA CASSLAGNPYEQYF TGTGCCAGCAGCTTAGCAGGGAACCCCTACGAGCAGTACTTC
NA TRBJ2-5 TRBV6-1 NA CASSEPGSYQETQYF TGTGCCAGCAGTGAACCAGGCTCATACCAAGAGACCCAGTACTTC
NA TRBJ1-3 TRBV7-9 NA CASSVLKESSGNTIYF TGTGCCAGCAGCGTTCTTAAAGAGAGCTCTGGAAACACCATATATTTT
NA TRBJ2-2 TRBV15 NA CATSRVNSNTGELFF TGTGCCACCAGCAGAGTTAACAGTAACACCGGGGAGCTGTTTTTT
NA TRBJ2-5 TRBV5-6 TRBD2 CASSLDTGLGETQYF TGTGCCAGCAGCTTGGATACTGGACTAGGAGAGACCCAGTACTTC
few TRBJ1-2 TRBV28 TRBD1 CASSPTRTGARGYTF TGTGCCAGCAGTCCCACCCGGACAGGGGCTCGAGGCTACACCTTC
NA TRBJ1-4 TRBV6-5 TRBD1 CASSYRDRGPEKLFF TGTGCCAGCAGTTACAGGGACAGGGGGCCTGAAAAACTGTTTTTT
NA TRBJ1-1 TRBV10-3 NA CAISDVIATEAFF TGTGCCATCAGTGATGTGATAGCCACTGAAGCTTTCTTT
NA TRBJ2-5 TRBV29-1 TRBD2 CSVEGGLAGASGETQYF TGCAGCGTTGAAGGCGGGCTAGCGGGGGCCTCGGGGGAGACCCAGTACTTC
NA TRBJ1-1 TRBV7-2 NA CASSPGIQGTEAFF TGTGCCAGCAGCCCTGGGATCCAGGGCACTGAAGCTTTCTTT
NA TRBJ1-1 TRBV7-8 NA CASSLGGRQNTEAFF TGTGCCAGCAGCTTAGGGGGCAGGCAGAACACTGAAGCTTTCTTT
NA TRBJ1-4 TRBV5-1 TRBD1 CASSPGGGQNEKLFF TGCGCCAGCAGCCCGGGGGGGGGACAGAATGAAAAACTGTTTTTT
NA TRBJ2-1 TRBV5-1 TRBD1 CASSLWRGDRGHNEQFF TGCGCCAGCAGCTTGTGGCGCGGGGACAGGGGTCACAATGAGCAGTTCTTC
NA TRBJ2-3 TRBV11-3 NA CASSLGGGGTDTQYF TGTGCCAGCAGCTTAGGAGGAGGGGGCACAGATACGCAGTATTTT
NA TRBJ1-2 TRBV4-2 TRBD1 CASSQDGQGARGYTF TGTGCCAGCAGCCAAGACGGACAGGGGGCGCGGGGCTACACCTTC
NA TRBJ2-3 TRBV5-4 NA CASSLVTGALTDTQYF TGTGCCAGCAGCTTGGTAACGGGGGCCCTTACAGATACGCAGTATTTT